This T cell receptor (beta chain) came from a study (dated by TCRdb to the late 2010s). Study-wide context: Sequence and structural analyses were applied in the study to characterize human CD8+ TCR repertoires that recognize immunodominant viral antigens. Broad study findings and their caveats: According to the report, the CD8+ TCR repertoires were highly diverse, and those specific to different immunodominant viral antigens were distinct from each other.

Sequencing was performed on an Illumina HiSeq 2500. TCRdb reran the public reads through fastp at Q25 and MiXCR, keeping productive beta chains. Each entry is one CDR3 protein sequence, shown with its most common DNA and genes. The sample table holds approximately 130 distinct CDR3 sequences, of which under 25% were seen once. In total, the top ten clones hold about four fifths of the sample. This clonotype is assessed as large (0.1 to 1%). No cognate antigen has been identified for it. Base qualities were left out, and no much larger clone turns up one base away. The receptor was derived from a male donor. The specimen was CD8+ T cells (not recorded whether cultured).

Here is the DNA: TGTGCCAGTAGTATTTTTTCGGCAGCTCTCCGCCCCGCCACCTTC. Translated, it gives CASSIFSAALRPATF. This chain is built from TRBV19 and TRBJ1-2, with an unclear D gene assignment. V and J lose 3 bases and 13 bases, and a span of 24 bases separates them. Looking up the germline V gene (reference sequence) yields CDR1 LNHDA and CDR2 SQIVND. Reading from cysteine to phenylalanine, the CDR3 counts 15 amino acids. The retained sequence is limited to the CDR3, 45 bases, with the frame set at the first base.